Shown below are 5 T cell receptor beta chains from a single sample sequenced in a study of cytomegalovirus exposure and HLA in healthy donors. In the PCR, 60 Vbeta and 13 Jbeta primers were used. Profiled with immunoSEQ multiplex PCR; TCRdb holds only in-frame clones, not every one. Among some 150,000 clones, approximately 83% were seen once, and the ten largest hold 1.5% to 1.7%. The source material was PBMCs. The receptor source for this set is a woman between 18 and 30 years old in good health and CMV-seronegative.

The rearrangement links TRBV4-1 to TRBJ1-6; D gene unclear. CDR3 length: 15 residues. V was trimmed by 1 base and J by 8 bases, leaving 12 bases between them. Germline CDR1 is MGHRA and CDR2 is YSYEKL. The CDR3 coding sequence is TGCGCCAGCAGCCAAGTCCTGGAGAGCGATTCACCCCTCCACTTT. Encoded protein: CASSQVLESDSPLHF.

The chain combines TRBV28 with TRBJ1-3; TRBD1 might be the D (5 bases). Germline CDR1 reads MDHEN; CDR2 reads SYDVKM. The CDR3 covers 14 residues. V was clipped by 5 bases and J by 3 bases, with 11 bases between them. In DNA, the CDR3 is TGTGCCAGCAGTCTTCCCAGGGTTGGAAACACCATATATTTT. Residues: CASSLPRVGNTIYF.

This clone was detected only a few times. The chain uses TRBV6-5 and TRBJ1-4; D possibly corresponds to TRBD1 (5 bases). Germline V lookup: CDR1 MNHEY, CDR2 SVGAGI. Trimming shortened V by 0 bases and J by 3 bases, and 8 bases separated the two germline ends. The CDR3 is 15 amino acids. CDR3 DNA: TGTGCCAGCAGTTACTCATTGGGGCCTAATGAAAAACTGTTTTTT. It encodes CASSYSLGPNEKLFF.

This chain joins TRBV6-6 and TRBJ2-1, with 8 bases identical to TRBD2. V trimming: 2 bases; J trimming: 7 bases; junction bases outside the gene matches: 7. The germline V gene has CDR1 MNHNY and CDR2 SVGAGI (reference sequence). CDR3 length: 15 residues. The CDR3 is CASSYRGGLWNEQFF. CDR3 coding DNA: TGTGCCAGCAGTTACCGGGGGGGCCTGTGGAATGAGCAGTTCTTC.

This clone is a singleton in its sample. The chain combines TRBV10-3 with TRBJ1-5; a weak D match, TRBD1 (5 bases). Trimming cost V 6 bases and J 0 bases, with 9 bases left between them. The length of the CDR3 is 14 residues. Per the germline V gene, CDR1 is ENHRY and CDR2 is SYGVKD. CDR3 sequence reads: CAIRAGNSNQPQHF. Here the CDR3 DNA reads TGTGCCATCAGGGCAGGGAATAGCAATCAGCCCCAGCATTTT.